Each of the 21 T cell receptor beta chains below was sequenced from the same sample in a study of blood T cell repertoires in COVID-19. Clones were read by immunoSEQ multiplex PCR, and TCRdb kept only the in-frame ones, dropping some. The repertoire holds 140,000 to 150,000 clones, with around 90% as singletons. The material sequenced was peripheral blood. These receptors were obtained from a human donor with COVID-19, enrolled during active disease. The donor label of this sample is uncertain.

The chain recombines TRBV27 with TRBJ2-7, with 8 bases identical to TRBD1. The V and J ends lost 6 bases and 2 bases, in that order; junction bases with no gene match: 6. The CDR3 runs to 14 residues. Germline CDR1 reads MNHEY; CDR2 reads SMNVEV (reference sequence). This CDR3 is CASRPGQATYEQYF. The CDR3 DNA is TGTGCCAGCAGACCGGGACAGGCTACCTACGAGCAGTACTTC.

V gene TRBV6-5 combines with J gene TRBJ2-7, with TRBD2 matching over 10 bases. The J segment lost 2 bases and the V segment lost 0 bases, leaving 1 base of the junction unmatched. Germline CDR1 and CDR2: MNHEY and SVGAGI. The CDR3 runs to 15 residues. CDR3 protein: CASSYSGLAAYEQYF. CDR3 in DNA: TGTGCCAGCAGTTACTCAGGACTAGCGGCCTACGAGCAGTACTTC.

This clone was detected once. This chain uses TRBV28 with TRBJ1-4; D is ambiguous. The CDR3 covers 13 residues. CDR1 is MDHEN and CDR2 is SYDVKM in the germline V gene. V was cut by 9 bases and J by 5 bases, with 13 bases left in between. This CDR3 reads CASHGDFNEKLFF. CDR3 in DNA: TGTGCCAGTCACGGGGATTTCAATGAAAAACTGTTTTTT.

The chain recombines TRBV19 with TRBJ1-3; D remains ambiguous. Per germline, CDR1 LNHDA and CDR2 SQIVND (reference sequence). V lost 1 base and J 0 bases, leaving 4 bases between the germline ends. The CDR3 loop spans 14 amino acids. The CDR3 spells CASSIGDSGNTIYF. The CDR3 nucleotides read TGTGCCAGTAGTATAGGAGACTCTGGAAACACCATATATTTT. The whole variable domain, remainder taken from reference TRBV19 and TRBJ1-3, is DGGITQSPKYLFRKEGQNVTLSCEQNLNHDAMYWYRQDPGQGLRLIYYSQIVNDFQKGDIAEGYSVSREKKESFPLTVTSAQKNPTAFYLCASSIGDSGNTIYFGEGSWLTVV.

The chain has TRBV13 and TRBJ1-2; TRBD1 matches at 7 bases. The CDR3 has 14 residues. The V gene's germline CDR1 is PRHDT and CDR2 FYEKMQ (reference sequence). V trimming: 6 bases; J trimming: 6 bases; junction bases outside the gene matches: 10. The CDR3 nucleotides read TGTGCCAGCAGTTACGGGACAGTTTTAAATGGCTACACCTTC. It translates to CASSYGTVLNGYTF.

CDR3 DNA sequence: TGTGCCACCAGTGCAGGAAAGGGGGATTCACCCCTCCACTTT. The encoded protein is CATSAGKGDSPLHF. The rearrangement uses TRBV24-1 and TRBJ1-6; D might be TRBD1 (6 bases). This CDR3 has 14 amino acids. Trimming pared 5 bases from V and 8 bases from J, leaving 12 bases between. CDR1 is KGHDR, CDR2 SFDVKD, per germline.

This clone appeared a few times. The chain has TRBV11-3 and TRBJ1-1, with D possibly being TRBD1 (6 bases). The CDR3 extends over 12 amino acids. With 3 bases removed from V and 7 bases from J, the gap between germline ends came to 9 bases. The germline gives CDR1 SGHNT, CDR2 YENEEA. CDR3: CASSLETGEAFF. The CDR3 DNA sequence: TGTGCCAGCAGCTTGGAGACAGGTGAAGCTTTCTTT.

The V and J genes are TRBV7-2 and TRBJ1-6; TRBD1 matches at 7 bases. The CDR3 length is 14 residues. Germline V gene sequence: CDR1 SGHTA, CDR2 FQGNSA. The J segment lost 7 bases and the V segment lost 4 bases, leaving 4 bases of the junction unmatched. Written as DNA, the CDR3 is TGTGCCAGCAGCTCCCGGGACAGCAATTCACCCCTCCACTTT. It translates to CASSSRDSNSPLHF.

The genes are TRBV7-2 and TRBJ2-5; 11 positions agree with TRBD2. Germline values: CDR1 SGHTA, CDR2 FQGNSA. With 5 bases clipped from V and 5 bases from J, the junction kept 1 base outside the gene matches. CDR3 size: 13 residues. The CDR3 spells CASSRLAGETQYF. CDR3 DNA sequence: TGTGCCAGCAGCCGACTAGCGGGGGAGACCCAGTACTTC.

J is TRBJ1-5 and V is TRBV28; D is perhaps TRBD1 (6 bases). This CDR3 is 14 amino acids long. Germline V gives CDR1 MDHEN, CDR2 SYDVKM. Trimming left V 6 bases short and J 6 bases short, with 15 bases between. The chain's CDR3 is CASSFETGGQPQHF. CDR3 bases: TGTGCCAGCAGCTTCGAGACAGGCGGTCAGCCCCAGCATTTT. Combining the CDR3 with reference TRBV28 and TRBJ1-5 gives the whole variable domain DVKVTQSSRYLVKRTGEKVFLECVQDMDHENMFWYRQDPGLGLRLIYFSYDVKMKEKGDIPEGYSVSREKKERFSLILESASTNQTSMYLCASSFETGGQPQHFGDGTRLSIL.

This chain's CDR3 is CASSQDWGGYGYTF. CDR3 DNA sequence: TGTGCCAGCAGCCAAGATTGGGGAGGATATGGCTACACCTTC. The gene calls are TRBV14 and TRBJ1-2; D is undetermined. V dropped 0 bases and J dropped 5 bases, with 10 bases sitting between them. CDR1 is SGHDN and CDR2 is FVKESK in the germline V gene. The CDR3 is 14 amino acids.

This clone appeared once. The chain couples TRBV5-4 to TRBJ2-4, with 8 bases lining up with TRBD1. The CDR3 spans 15 residues. V was clipped by 0 bases and J by 3 bases; unmatched bases: 2. Germline V lookup: CDR1 SGHNT, CDR2 YYREEE (reference sequence). The CDR3 bases are TGTGCCAGCAGCTTGGTGGACAGGGACAAAAACATTCAGTACTTC. Its translation is CASSLVDRDKNIQYF.

This chain connects TRBV13 to TRBJ1-6, with 9 positions matching TRBD1. CDR3 length: 16 amino acids. CDR1 and CDR2 (germline): PRHDT, FYEKMQ (reference sequence). The V segment lost 5 bases and the J segment 8 bases; nucleotides outside the gene matches: 10. The CDR3 DNA is TGTGCCAGCAGCCTCAGACAGGGGGTTAGTCATTCACCCCTCCACTTT. Translated: CASSLRQGVSHSPLHF.

The J gene is TRBJ2-5, the V gene TRBV27; D ambiguous. V was clipped by 3 bases and J by 3 bases, with 8 bases between them. The CDR3 consists of 13 residues. Germline CDR1 MNHEY, CDR2 SMNVEV (reference sequence). DNA for the CDR3: TGTGCCAGCAGTTTGGTAGCAGAAGAGACCCAGTACTTC. Translation: CASSLVAEETQYF.

The rearrangement joins TRBV2 to TRBJ1-5; weak D call: TRBD1 (5 bases). The V end was cut by 6 bases, the J end by 7 bases, with 13 bases between. The CDR3 extends over 13 amino acids. Per the germline V gene, CDR1 is SNHLY and CDR2 is FYNNEI. CDR3 sequence (DNA): TGTGCCAGCAGAGGGGTCTTTAAACAGCCCCAGCATTTT. Amino acid sequence: CASRGVFKQPQHF.

This rearrangement joins TRBV7-9 to TRBJ2-1; 7 bases fit TRBD1. With 1 base clipped from V and 4 bases from J, the junction kept 4 bases outside the gene matches. This CDR3 has 15 amino acids. The germline V gene has CDR1 SEHNR and CDR2 FQNEAQ (reference sequence). In DNA, the CDR3 is TGTGCCAGCAGCTTAGGACAGGGCGAATACAATGAGCAGTTCTTC. Translating it yields CASSLGQGEYNEQFF.

This chain links TRBV6-6 with TRBJ2-5; D is uncertain. The CDR3 is 14 residues long. V lost 0 bases to trimming and J lost 1 base, with 6 bases between them. The germline CDR1 and CDR2 sequences are MNHNY and SVGAGI (reference sequence). CDR3 bases: TGTGCCAGCAGTTACTCGTCTAGCCAAGAGACCCAGTACTTC. Translated, it gives CASSYSSSQETQYF.

The table lists this clone with a count of one. The chain is built from TRBV11-2 and TRBJ1-2, with D tentatively TRBD1 (5 bases). Trimming removed 1 base from V and 3 bases from J, with 9 bases in between. The germline V gene encodes CDR1 SGHAT and CDR2 FQNNGV. This CDR3 contains 14 residues. In DNA form, the CDR3 reads TGTGCCAGCAGCTTAGGGGGCGCGGACTATGGCTACACCTTC. Translated: CASSLGGADYGYTF.

V is TRBV10-3 and J is TRBJ1-5, with D perhaps TRBD1 (5 bases). The CDR3 has 15 amino acids. Germline-derived CDR1 and CDR2 are ENHRY and SYGVKD. V was cut by 10 bases and J by 0 bases, with 16 bases left in between. This CDR3 reads CATRRGRDSNQPQHF. CDR3 coding DNA: TGTGCCACCCGAAGGGGCAGGGATAGCAATCAGCCCCAGCATTTT.

The genes are TRBV5-6 and TRBJ2-7, with D perhaps TRBD1 (5 bases). Germline CDR1 is SGHDT and CDR2 is YYEEEE. The V gene lost 2 bases and the J gene lost 2 bases, with 11 bases spanning the gap. There are 14 residues in the CDR3. CDR3 loop: CASSFRVRPYEQYF. The CDR3 DNA is TGTGCCAGCAGCTTCAGGGTGCGTCCCTACGAGCAGTACTTC.

The chain carries TRBV5-4 and TRBJ2-2, with 8 bases aligning to TRBD1. Trimming removed 4 bases from V and 5 bases from J; junction bases left unmatched: 7. The CDR3 loop spans 15 amino acids. From germline, CDR1 is SGHNT and CDR2 YYREEE (reference sequence). The CDR3 sequence is CASSRWTGLTGELFF. The CDR3 DNA is TGTGCCAGCAGCCGCTGGACAGGGTTAACCGGGGAGCTGTTTTTT. The whole variable domain, remainder taken from reference TRBV5-4 and TRBJ2-2, is ETGVTQSPTHLIKTRGQQVTLRCSSQSGHNTVSWYQQALGQGPQFIFQYYREEENGRGNFPPRFSGLQFPNYSSELNVNALELDDSALYLCASSRWTGLTGELFFGEGSRLTVL.